This T cell receptor (beta chain) originates from a study of blood T cell repertoires in COVID-19. Source study methods: Quantification of nucleated cells was approximated via reference gene primer amplification. Produced via immunoSEQ multiplex PCR; TCRdb's table is partial and in-frame only. V, J and clone size are taken as reported in that table, and D and trimming were inferred from the DNA itself. The sample consists of 110,000 to 150,000 clones, over 70% of them appearing once. The CDR3 is made up of 15 amino acids. The V end lost 1 base, the J end lost 1 base, and 9 bases lay between the germline ends. The V gene's germline CDR1 is SEHNR and CDR2 FQNEAQ (reference sequence). Enrolled through a virtual design, the participants were between about 18 and 89 years of age and came from 24 US areas. Assignment of participants to cohorts was predicated upon participant-reported clinical history. Recovered status applied to Cohort 3 donors who had two consecutive negative PCRs. It also applied to those with clearance or with symptom resolution.

Material: PBMCs or T cells enriched from blood (not recorded which). This chain joins TRBV7-9 and TRBJ2-3; D is perhaps TRBD2 (5 bases). The clonotype originates from a man in his 60s who had recovered from COVID-19. CDR3 sequence: CASSLDSGGTDTQYF. The CDR3 DNA reads as TGTGCCAGCAGCTTAGACTCCGGGGGCACAGATACGCAGTATTTT.